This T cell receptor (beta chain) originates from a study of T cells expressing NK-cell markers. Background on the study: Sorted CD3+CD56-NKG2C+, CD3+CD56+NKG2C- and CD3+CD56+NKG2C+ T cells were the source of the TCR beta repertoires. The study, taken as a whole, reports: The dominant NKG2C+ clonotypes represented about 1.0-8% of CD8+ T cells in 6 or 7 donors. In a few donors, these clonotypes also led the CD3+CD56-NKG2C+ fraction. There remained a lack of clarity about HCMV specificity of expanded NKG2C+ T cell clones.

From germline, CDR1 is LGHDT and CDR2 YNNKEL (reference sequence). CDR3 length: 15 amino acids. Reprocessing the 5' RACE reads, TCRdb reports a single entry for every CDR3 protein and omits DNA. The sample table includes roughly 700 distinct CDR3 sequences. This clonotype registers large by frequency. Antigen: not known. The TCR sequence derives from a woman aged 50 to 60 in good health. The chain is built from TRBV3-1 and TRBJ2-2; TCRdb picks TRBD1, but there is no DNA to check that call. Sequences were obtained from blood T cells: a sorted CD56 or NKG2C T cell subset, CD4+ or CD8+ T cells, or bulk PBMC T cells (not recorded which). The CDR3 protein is CASSSRAGAGGELFF.